This T cell receptor (delta chain) is from a study of delta chains in infants with herpesvirus infections (dated by TCRdb to the early 2020s). About the full investigation: The study prospectively followed a Ugandan infant birth cohort from birth to characterize gammadelta T cell responses to primary cytomegalovirus (CMV) infection. The study looked for a public fetal Vdelta1/Vgamma8 gammadelta TCR clonotype in infants infected with CMV after birth. From PBMC, gammadelta TCRs were sequenced for fewer than 20 CMV-infected infants (one congenitally infected) and several CMV-uninfected infants who had sufficient sample available. Infant blood samples fell into approximate age groups of 1.5, 4, 8 and 12 months. Belgian fetal and cord blood gammadelta TCR data that had been published previously were included solely for comparison and were not produced in this cohort.

V is cut by 4 bases and J by 3 bases, and the space between the germline ends is 15 bases. Taken from the germline V gene, the CDR1 and CDR2 loops are TSWWSYY and QGS. Including cysteine and phenylalanine, the CDR3 has 15 amino acids. The only DNA kept is the CDR3, 45 bases in frame from the first base. The protocol used for the library was RT-PCR. TCR cDNA was generated by reverse transcription of PBMC RNA with SuperScript II and gamma-chain- and delta-chain-specific primers. The cDNA was purified with AMPure XP beads, then amplified and indexed with Illumina adapters using the Nextera XT Index Kit. An Illumina MiSeq with a V2 300-cycle kit was used to sequence the gammadelta TCR libraries. On the study's bioinformatics: Using MiXCR v2.1.12, CDR3 sequences were assembled, and reads were mapped onto D, J and V genes obtained from GenBank. VDJtools v1.2.1 was used to perform repertoire analyses of the CDR3 clonotypes. TCRdb processed the public reads again with the CATT caller, after which rows with matching DNA were combined. TCRdb, not the original authors, processed these V and J calls. The sample records 1,300 to 1,500 delta-chain clones, roughly a fifth of which are singletons. The ten largest clones add up to roughly a fifth of the sample.

Summary of the overall study and its limitations: The public clonotype was detected only at the first time point after infection and was not found in uninfected infants or in infants infected after 120 days. The public clonotype might still be present below the detection limit in CMV-uninfected infants. The frequency of the public clonotype among Vdelta1 cells appeared to be inversely correlated with age at infection and fell quickly, apparently not lasting beyond roughly nine weeks. The authors noted a small sample size and no race- or environment-matched controls, since nearly all Ugandans acquire CMV before adulthood. Of some 19 CMV-infected infants, 4 carried the public Vdelta1 clonotype: three infants infected postnatally before 120 days of age and the congenitally infected infant.

Infants were enrolled after their mothers, pregnant women receiving prenatal care in Kampala, Uganda, were recruited, and documentation of maternal HIV status was required. Families received weekly visits, and collection of infant clinical information, oral swabs and peripheral blood began at 6 weeks of age and continued every 4 months after that. Blood was collected in heparin tubes, and PBMC were isolated by Ficoll-Paque density gradient centrifugation and cryopreserved. This clone is assessed as medium-sized (0.01 to 0.1%). Its antigen has not been determined. Per-base quality was not reported, and no clone a single base away is much larger than it.

The source of this sequence is a human donor who was a Ugandan infant, either HIV-exposed or HIV-unexposed (not recorded which). Sequencing was performed on peripheral blood, taken at time point 2 of longitudinal follow-up. The chain is encoded by TRDV1 joined to TRDJ1, with no D gene named confidently. For the CDR3, the sequence is CALGAGRKSPDKLIF. The bases are TGTGCTCTTGGGGCTGGACGCAAATCGCCCGATAAACTCATCTTT.